The 8 T cell receptor beta chains presented below share a single source sample, sequenced in a study of T cells after yellow fever vaccination. TCRdb re-called the 5' RACE reads through MiXCR, storing one row per CDR3 protein. Of about 510,000 distinct CDR3 sequences in the sample, about a fifth were seen once. Sequencing used PBMCs, obtained about 21 days after the first yellow fever vaccination. The receptor source for this set is a man aged 18 to 30 who received the YFV17D yellow fever vaccine.

This clonotype was seen more than once but under ten times. The genes are TRBV29-1 and TRBJ2-1; 9 positions agree with TRBD2. CDR1 and CDR2 from the germline V gene are SQVTM and ANQGSEA. The CDR3 covers 15 residues. The J segment lost 5 bases and the V segment lost 1 base, leaving 6 bases of the junction unmatched. In DNA form, the CDR3 reads TGCAGCGTTGAAGGGCTGGGACTAGCCCACAATGAGCAGTTCTTC. Translated, it gives CSVEGLGLAHNEQFF.

This clonotype was detected a few times. V usage is TRBV2 and J usage is TRBJ1-2; D possibly corresponds to TRBD1 (5 bases). Germline assignment: CDR1 SNHLY and CDR2 FYNNEI. Trimming pared 3 bases from V and 3 bases from J, leaving 11 bases between. The CDR3 spans 14 residues. The CDR3 loop is CASSEQGRDYGYTF. The CDR3 DNA is TGTGCCAGCAGTGAGCAGGGCAGGGACTATGGCTACACCTTC.

The V call is TRBV4-3, the J call TRBJ2-3, with 8 bases aligning to TRBD1. The germline V gene encodes CDR1 LGHNA and CDR2 YSLEER. With V trimmed by 0 bases and J by 4 bases, 9 bases remained unmatched. The CDR3 sequence is 17 residues long. The CDR3, as DNA: TGCGCCAGCAGCCAAGATCTAGGCAGGGGGCGCTCAGATACGCAGTATTTT. Encoded protein: CASSQDLGRGRSDTQYF.

This clonotype appeared a few times. The genes are TRBV18 and TRBJ2-1; no definite D call. The CDR3 loop spans 13 amino acids. CDR1 is KGHSH and CDR2 is LQKENI in the germline V gene. Deletions cut 3 bases from V and 4 bases from J, with 7 bases between. The DNA for the CDR3 is TGTGCCAGCTCACCGGCCATGTACAATGAGCAGTTCTTC. Translating gives CASSPAMYNEQFF.

This clonotype came up a few times. This chain uses TRBV27 with TRBJ1-1; D call uncertain. CDR1 is MNHEY and CDR2 is SMNVEV in the germline V gene (reference sequence). The CDR3 has 13 amino acids. The germline V and J ends were trimmed by 6 bases and 1 base, with 9 bases remaining between them. CDR3 coding DNA: TGTGCCAGCAGCTGGAGGGAGAACACTGAAGCTTTCTTT. This codes for CASSWRENTEAFF.

This clonotype was observed at least ten times. The J gene is TRBJ1-5, the V gene TRBV7-3, with D uncertain. Trimming removed 4 bases at V and 7 bases at J, with 11 bases between. CDR1 and CDR2 (germline): SGHTA, FQGTGA. The CDR3 runs to 13 residues. The CDR3: CASSSFPGQPQHF. The CDR3 DNA follows: TGTGCCAGCAGCTCCTTTCCGGGCCAGCCCCAGCATTTT.

With respect to this clonotype: Its ends do not fully match the called genes, so a read error is possible. The chain combines TRBV6-2 or TRBV6-3 with TRBJ2-2; maybe TRBD2 (6 bases). The germline gives CDR1 MNHEY, CDR2 SVGEGT. CDR3 size: 15 residues. CDR3 region: CASSWAGPNAGELFF. CDR3 in DNA: TGTGCCAGCAGTTGGGCGGGACCGAACGCCGGGGAGCTGTTTTTT.

CDR3: CASSGNRDRRQRYQETQYF. The DNA of the CDR3 is TGTGCCAGCAGCGGAAACCGGGACAGGAGACAAAGGTACCAAGAGACCCAGTACTTC. This chain joins TRBV5-6 and TRBJ2-5; 8 positions agree with TRBD1. The V segment lost 4 bases and the J segment 0 bases; nucleotides outside the gene matches: 17. The CDR3 runs to 19 residues. Germline V gene data show CDR1 as SGHDT and CDR2 as YYEEEE.